This T cell receptor (beta chain) was found in a study of vaccination effects on CD4 cells after COVID-19. Study-level background: Everyone in the study got two shots of either the BNT162b2 or mRNA-1273 vaccine.

For this clone: Its antigen is currently unknown.

Libraries were prepared by immunoSEQ multiplex PCR; TCRdb keeps only in-frame clonotypes and omits some of them. The data show about 34,000 clones, roughly 73% seen once. Germline V gene lookup returns CDR1 KGHSH and CDR2 LQKENI. Trimming shortened V by 1 base and J by 1 base, and 7 bases separated the two germline ends. There are 15 residues in the CDR3. Viral peptide pools were used in the ViraFEST assay to expand antigen-specific CD4+ T cells, and sequencing came afterward. Isolation of CD4+ T cells took place after nine to ten days of culture. Previously uninfected by SARS-CoV-2, the vaccine recipients also showed negative nucleocapsid antibodies.

The clonotype was recovered from a human donor who received a COVID-19 vaccine. The material was CD4+ T cells from PBMCs cultured with HCoV-OC43 spike peptides, obtained before COVID-19 vaccination. As for subset: HCoV-OC43 spike overlapping peptide pool stimulation. V gene TRBV18 combines with J gene TRBJ1-4; D perhaps matches TRBD1 (6 bases). CDR3: CASSPRGGTNEKLFF. The CDR3 region has the DNA TGTGCCAGCTCACCACGAGGGGGAACTAATGAAAAACTGTTTTTT.